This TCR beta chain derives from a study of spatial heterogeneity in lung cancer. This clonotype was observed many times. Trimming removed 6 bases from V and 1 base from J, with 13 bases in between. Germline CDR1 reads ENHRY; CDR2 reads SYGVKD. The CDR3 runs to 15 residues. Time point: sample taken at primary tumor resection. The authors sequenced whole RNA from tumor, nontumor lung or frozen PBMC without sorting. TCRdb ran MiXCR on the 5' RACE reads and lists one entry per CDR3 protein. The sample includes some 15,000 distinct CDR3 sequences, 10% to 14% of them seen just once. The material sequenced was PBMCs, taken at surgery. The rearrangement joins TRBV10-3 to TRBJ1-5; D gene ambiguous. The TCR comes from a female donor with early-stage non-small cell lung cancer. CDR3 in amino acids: CAIRNAGESNQPQHF. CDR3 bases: TGTGCCATCAGAAATGCCGGGGAAAGCAATCAGCCCCAGCATTTT.